This TCR beta chain was documented in a study of siplizumab effects on memory and regulatory T cells. About this clone: Its antigen is undetermined.

Germline lookup yields CDR1 SGDLS and CDR2 YYNGEE. The CDR3 extends over 14 amino acids. Trimming took 5 bases from V and 7 from J; bases not matched to a gene: 8. Findings and limits, study-wide: The authors could not assign a naive or memory phenotype to roughly 80-96% of proliferating CD4+ or CD8+ clones.

Sequencing was performed with immunoSEQ multiplex PCR; in TCRdb, only in-frame clones are kept and a portion is missing. The sample lists about 120,000 clones; around 94% were seen once. The V call is TRBV9, the J call TRBJ1-4, with TRBD1 matching over 7 bases. Sequencing was performed on non-Treg CD4+ T cells sorted from blood. This TCR was recovered from a human donor in good health. CDR3 bases: TGTGCCAGCAGGAAGGGGGCCGTTGGTGAAAAACTGTTTTTT. Translation gives CASRKGAVGEKLFF.